This T cell receptor beta chain was captured by sequencing in a study of T cell responses to AZD1222 COVID-19 vaccine. Whole-study findings and limits: Without day 14 samples, only post-peak T cell repertoires were studied. Clonal diversity may have been underestimated, and the donors were mostly white British, with more females than males. Rises in breadth and depth of Spike-specific TCRs came after two AZD1222 doses.

The sample holds a few counts of this clone. Its antigen is not known. The CDR3 is 12 amino acids. Deletions cut 5 bases from V and 3 bases from J, with 9 bases between. Germline V CDR1 and CDR2: SGHTS, YDEGEE. The repertoire was sequenced with immunoSEQ multiplex PCR; TCRdb's copy has only in-frame clones and lacks some. The sample carries roughly 58,000 clones, 75% to 90% recorded once. V gene TRBV5-8 combines with J gene TRBJ2-7; the D is unclear. The clonotype originates from an adult who received the AZD1222 COVID-19 vaccine. This material consisted of peripheral blood, taken 28 days after the second AZD1222 dose. The CDR3 bases are TGTGCCAGCAGGGCTACTATCTACGAGCAGTACTTC. Translating gives CASRATIYEQYF.